Below are 11 T cell receptor beta chains sequenced from a single sample in a study of identical twins. TCRdb used MiXCR to reprocess the 5' RACE reads, holding one entry per CDR3 protein. The top ten hold about 1.6% of the sample, which has fewer than 800,000 distinct CDR3 sequences, around 7.5% seen once. This sample also belongs to another study, concerning yellow fever vaccine responses in identical twins.

The sample taken for sequencing was PBMCs. The receptor source for this set is a woman between 18 and 29 years old in good health.

V usage is TRBV11-3 and J usage is TRBJ2-3; weak D call: TRBD2 (6 bases). Per germline, CDR1 SGHNT and CDR2 YENEEA. The CDR3 spans 16 residues. V lost 0 bases to trimming and J lost 1 base, with 11 bases between them. CDR3 region: CASSLDPGLRTDTQYF. DNA of the CDR3: TGTGCCAGCAGCTTAGACCCTGGACTACGCACAGATACGCAGTATTTT.

Written as DNA, the CDR3 is TGTGCCAGCTCACCACTTAACAGTGGTCTGAGGGCCAACGTCCTGACTTTC. Amino acids: CASSPLNSGLRANVLTF. V usage is TRBV18 and J usage is TRBJ2-6; D gene ambiguous. Germline CDR1 is KGHSH and CDR2 is LQKENI. This CDR3 is 17 amino acids long. V dropped 1 base and J dropped 5 bases, with 15 bases sitting between them.

This clonotype was seen many times. The genes are TRBV2 and TRBJ1-5, with TRBD1 matching 7 bases. J was trimmed by 9 bases and V by 6 bases; bases with no gene match: 8. This CDR3 has 13 residues. Germline V lookup: CDR1 SNHLY, CDR2 FYNNEI. The CDR3 DNA follows: TGTGCCAGCAGAGGGGACAGCCGACCGCCCCAGCATTTT. Its protein product is CASRGDSRPPQHF. Filled out from reference TRBV2 and TRBJ1-5, the complete variable domain reads EPEVTQTPSHQVTQMGQEVILRCVPISNHLYFYWYRQILGQKVEFLVSFYNNEISEKSEIFDDQFSVERPDGSNFTLKIRSTKLEDSAMYFCASRGDSRPPQHFGDGTRLSIL.

This clonotype was observed many times. This chain links TRBV7-6 with TRBJ2-2; no reliable D call. V was pared by 6 bases and J by 2 bases, with 7 bases between. The germline V gene encodes CDR1 SGHVS and CDR2 FNYEAQ. The CDR3 consists of 13 residues. The CDR3 nucleotides read TGTGCCAGCAGTTACACCAACACCGGGGAGCTGTTTTTT. Protein sequence: CASSYTNTGELFF.

The J gene is TRBJ1-5, the V gene TRBV6-5; the match to TRBD1 covers 8 bases. Germline-derived CDR1 and CDR2 are MNHEY and SVGAGI. V shed 3 bases, J shed 4 bases, and the junction held 5 bases outside the gene matches. The CDR3 has 15 amino acids. CDR3 region: CASSYSTGVNQPQHF. For the CDR3, the DNA is TGTGCCAGCAGTTATTCGACAGGGGTTAATCAGCCCCAGCATTTT.

The chain uses TRBV12-3 or TRBV12-4 and TRBJ1-1; D perhaps matches TRBD1 (6 bases). The V gene lost 3 bases and the J gene lost 6 bases, with 14 bases spanning the gap. There are 14 residues in the CDR3. The CDR3 sequence: CASSFRDNSSEAFF. The CDR3 DNA follows: TGTGCCAGCAGTTTTCGGGACAATTCTTCTGAAGCTTTCTTT.

This clonotype was counted between two and nine times. This sequence joins TRBV14 and TRBJ1-1, with D unclear. Germline assignment: CDR1 SGHDN and CDR2 FVKESK. The CDR3 has 14 residues. Trimming removed 1 base at V and 8 bases at J, with 14 bases between. CDR3 sequence reads: CASSQGFSGTEAFF. DNA of the CDR3: TGTGCCAGCAGCCAAGGGTTTTCGGGTACGGAAGCTTTCTTT.

This clonotype was counted many times. The V call is TRBV29-1, the J call TRBJ2-5; no definite D call. Germline-derived CDR1 and CDR2 are SQVTM and ANQGSEA. Trimming stripped 4 bases from V and 5 bases from J, with 14 bases between. This CDR3 comprises 13 residues. CDR3 nucleotide sequence: TGCAGCGTTGGTGGACCCATGGGCGAGACCCAGTACTTC. It yields the protein CSVGGPMGETQYF.

The rearrangement joins TRBV15 to TRBJ2-7, with a weak D call TRBD2 (7 bases). V was pared by 2 bases and J by 5 bases, with 16 bases between. From germline, CDR1 is LNHNV and CDR2 YYDKDF (reference sequence). The CDR3 length is 15 residues. CDR3 sequence reads: CATSRSRGASDEQYF. The CDR3 DNA is TGTGCCACCAGCAGATCCCGGGGGGCCTCTGACGAGCAGTACTTC.

This clonotype has a count of ten or more. The chain joins TRBV29-1 to TRBJ2-1; D ambiguous. Trimming cost V 4 bases and J 1 base, with 5 bases left between them. This CDR3 is 12 amino acids long. Germline V lookup: CDR1 SQVTM, CDR2 ANQGSEA. Here the CDR3 DNA reads TGCAGCGTTGGACGGTCCTACAATGAGCAGTTCTTC. It specifies CSVGRSYNEQFF.

This clonotype came up a few times. The V call is TRBV27, the J call TRBJ1-2, with 10 bases aligning to TRBD1. V lost 5 bases, J lost 5 bases, and 11 bases stayed unmatched. Looked up from germline, CDR1 is MNHEY and CDR2 is SMNVEV (reference sequence). CDR3 length: 16 amino acids. CDR3 coding DNA: TGTGCCAGCAGTCCCCTCGCGGACAGGGGGATGTATGGCTACACCTTC. This codes for CASSPLADRGMYGYTF.